These 12 T cell receptor beta chains share one sample of origin, sequenced in a study of T-cell reconstitution after alpha-beta-depleted transplantation in children. During its preparation, the TCRbeta library received unique molecular identifiers. TCRdb reprocessed the PCR reads with MiXCR, giving one entry per CDR3 protein. The sample carries about 190,000 distinct CDR3 sequences, 11% recorded once. The source material was PBMCs, sampled before TCRalphabeta/CD19-depleted stem cell transplant. These receptors all stem from a boy younger than 10 with acute myeloid leukemia, due to receive a stem cell transplant.

This clonotype was counted many times. V gene TRBV28 combines with J gene TRBJ2-7; 8 bases align to TRBD2. Germline V gives CDR1 MDHEN, CDR2 SYDVKM. The CDR3 is 16 residues long. Trimming at V came to 3 bases and at J to 0 bases, leaving 7 bases not matched to a gene. This chain's CDR3 is CASSFSREGASYEQYF. CDR3 coding DNA: TGTGCCAGCAGTTTCTCCCGGGAGGGAGCCTCCTACGAGCAGTACTTC.

This clonotype has a count of ten or more. The rearrangement uses TRBV20-1 and TRBJ1-3; D ambiguous. V was shortened by 3 bases and J by 0 bases, with 9 bases between the two germline ends. CDR1 DFQATT and CDR2 SNEGSKA come from the germline V gene (reference sequence). The length of the CDR3 is 14 residues. CDR3 protein: CSASDASSGNTIYF. For the CDR3, the DNA is TGCAGTGCTAGCGACGCATCCTCTGGAAACACCATATATTTT.

This clonotype was seen at least ten times. This rearrangement joins TRBV28 to TRBJ2-1, with TRBD1 matching 7 bases. CDR1 MDHEN and CDR2 SYDVKM come from the germline V gene. V lost 4 bases and J lost 8; bases outside the gene matches: 11. The length of the CDR3 is 15 residues. The CDR3 region is CASSSGTAAGDEQFF. CDR3 coding DNA: TGTGCCAGCAGTTCCGGGACAGCGGCCGGTGATGAGCAGTTCTTC.

This clonotype has ten or more counts. The chain recombines TRBV24-1 with TRBJ2-5, with D tentatively TRBD2 (6 bases). The V gene's germline CDR1 is KGHDR and CDR2 SFDVKD. V lost 9 bases and J lost 3, with 13 bases in between. CDR3 length: 13 amino acids. The CDR3 sequence: CATSGGGKETQYF. Here the CDR3 DNA reads TGTGCCACCTCTGGAGGAGGGAAAGAGACCCAGTACTTC.

Many counts were recorded for this clonotype. V is TRBV7-2 and J is TRBJ2-4; D may be TRBD2 (6 bases). V lost 4 bases and J lost 0, with 7 bases in between. CDR1 is SGHTA and CDR2 is FQGNSA in the germline V gene. The CDR3 contains 14 residues. This chain's CDR3 is CASSSGLAKNIQYF. CDR3 bases: TGTGCCAGCAGCTCGGGACTAGCCAAAAACATTCAGTACTTC.

This clonotype showed up many times. The J gene is TRBJ2-7, the V gene TRBV6-1; D possibly corresponds to TRBD2 (6 bases). This CDR3 region has 13 residues. Trimming left V 5 bases short and J 11 bases short, with 19 bases between. Germline values: CDR1 MNHNS, CDR2 SASEGT. This CDR3 is CASSPGEAGVEYV. The CDR3 DNA follows: TGTGCCAGCAGTCCCGGGGAGGCAGGAGTGGAGTACGTC.

This clonotype was observed at least ten times. The rearrangement links TRBV5-1 to TRBJ2-1; a possible D gene is TRBD2 (5 bases). Germline-derived CDR1 and CDR2 are SGHRS and YFSETQ. The CDR3 is 17 amino acids. V lost 4 bases to trimming and J lost 0 bases, with 17 bases between them. CDR3 sequence (DNA): TGCGCCAGCAGCCCCCGAGTGCGGGCACACTCCTACAATGAGCAGTTCTTC. Translated, it gives CASSPRVRAHSYNEQFF.

There are many counts of this clonotype. This rearrangement joins TRBV5-1 to TRBJ2-1, with 8 bases fitting TRBD1. The germline V gene encodes CDR1 SGHRS and CDR2 YFSETQ. The CDR3 length is 14 residues. V trimming: 5 bases; J trimming: 4 bases; junction bases outside the gene matches: 5. The CDR3 nucleotides read TGCGCCAGCAGGTCCACAGGGGGATACAATGAGCAGTTCTTC. Its protein is CASRSTGGYNEQFF.

V gene TRBV11-3 combines with J gene TRBJ2-1; 7 bases are shared with TRBD1. This CDR3 has 17 residues. Germline CDR1 is SGHNT and CDR2 is YENEEA. The V gene end was trimmed by 5 bases and the J gene end by 0 bases; junction bases not matched to a gene: 10. CDR3 DNA: TGTGCCAGCAGCCCCCACGGGACAGTCAGCTCCTACAATGAGCAGTTCTTC. Translating gives CASSPHGTVSSYNEQFF.

On this clonotype: This sequence may be a read error, since a much larger clone differs from it by one base. V gene TRBV11-3 combines with J gene TRBJ2-1, with 8 positions matching TRBD1. Germline CDR1 reads SGHNT; CDR2 reads YENEEA. The CDR3 extends over 15 amino acids. In DNA form, the CDR3 reads TGTGCCAGCATCTTAGAGCAGGGGGCGCTTAATGAGCAGTTCTTC. Amino acids: CASILEQGALNEQFF.

This clonotype was seen repeatedly, ten times or more. This sequence joins TRBV4-1 and TRBJ2-3; D might be TRBD1 (7 bases). Trimming took 0 bases from V and 0 from J, leaving 16 bases between them. The CDR3 spans 18 residues. Germline V lookup: CDR1 MGHRA, CDR2 YSYEKL. CDR3 nucleotides: TGCGCCAGCAGCCAAGAAAGCCGACAGGGACTTAGCACAGATACGCAGTATTTT. Protein product: CASSQESRQGLSTDTQYF.

This clonotype came up many times. The chain has TRBV12-3 or TRBV12-4 and TRBJ2-2, with D perhaps TRBD1 (5 bases). The CDR3 runs 16 residues. Deletions cut 3 bases from V and 4 bases from J, with 15 bases between. The CDR3 spells CASSLVRVQSTGELFF. The CDR3 DNA sequence: TGTGCCAGCAGTTTGGTCAGGGTTCAGAGCACCGGGGAGCTGTTTTTT.